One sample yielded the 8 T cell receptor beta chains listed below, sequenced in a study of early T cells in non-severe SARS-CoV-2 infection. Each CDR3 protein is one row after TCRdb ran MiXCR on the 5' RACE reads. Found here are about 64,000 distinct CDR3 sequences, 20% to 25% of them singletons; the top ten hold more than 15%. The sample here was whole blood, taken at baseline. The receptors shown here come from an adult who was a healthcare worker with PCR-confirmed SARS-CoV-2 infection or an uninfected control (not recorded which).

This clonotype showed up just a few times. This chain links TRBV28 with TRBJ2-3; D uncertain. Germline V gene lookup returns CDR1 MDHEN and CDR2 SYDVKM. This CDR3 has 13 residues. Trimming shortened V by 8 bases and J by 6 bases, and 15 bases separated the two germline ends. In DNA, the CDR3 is TGTGCCAGCGATACTCAATTCGGGGATACGCAGTATTTT. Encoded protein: CASDTQFGDTQYF.

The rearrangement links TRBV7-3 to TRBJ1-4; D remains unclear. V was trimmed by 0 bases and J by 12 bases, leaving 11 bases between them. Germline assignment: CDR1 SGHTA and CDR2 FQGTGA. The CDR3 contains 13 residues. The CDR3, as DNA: TGTGCCAGCAGCTTAACCCCCAGCGGGCAACTGTTTTTT. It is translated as CASSLTPSGQLFF.

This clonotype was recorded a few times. CDR3 loop: CASSSLDSVADTQYF. CDR3 DNA: TGTGCCAGCAGCTCTTTAGACAGTGTAGCAGATACGCAGTATTTT. V gene TRBV7-2 combines with J gene TRBJ2-3, with D possibly matching TRBD1 (5 bases). CDR1 SGHTA and CDR2 FQGNSA come from the germline V gene. The germline V and J ends were trimmed by 4 bases and 4 bases, with 15 bases remaining between them. This CDR3 has 15 amino acids.

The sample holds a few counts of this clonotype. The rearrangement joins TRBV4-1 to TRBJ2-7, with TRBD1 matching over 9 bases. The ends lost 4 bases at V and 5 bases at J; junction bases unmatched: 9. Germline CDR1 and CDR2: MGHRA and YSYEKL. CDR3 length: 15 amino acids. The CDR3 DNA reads TGCGCCAGCAGCCCGTACTACAGGGGGCCGGACGAGCAGTACTTC. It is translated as CASSPYYRGPDEQYF.

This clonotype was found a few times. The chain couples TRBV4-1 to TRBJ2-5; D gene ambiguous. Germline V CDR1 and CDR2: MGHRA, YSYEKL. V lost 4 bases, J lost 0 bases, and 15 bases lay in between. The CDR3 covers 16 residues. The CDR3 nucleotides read TGCGCCAGCAGCCCCCGCGTTAGTGGACACCAAGAGACCCAGTACTTC. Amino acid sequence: CASSPRVSGHQETQYF.

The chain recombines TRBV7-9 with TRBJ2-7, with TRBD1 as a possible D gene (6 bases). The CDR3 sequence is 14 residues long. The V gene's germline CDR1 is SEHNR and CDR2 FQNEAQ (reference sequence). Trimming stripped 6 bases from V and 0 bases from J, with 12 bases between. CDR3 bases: TGTGCCAGCAGTTTCGACAGGAGCTCCTACGAGCAGTACTTC. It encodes CASSFDRSSYEQYF.

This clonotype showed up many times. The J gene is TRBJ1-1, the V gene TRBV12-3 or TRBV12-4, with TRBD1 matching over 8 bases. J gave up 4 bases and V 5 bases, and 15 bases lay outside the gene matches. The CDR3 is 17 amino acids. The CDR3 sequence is CASSGGGTGFGSTEAFF. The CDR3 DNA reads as TGTGCCAGCAGTGGGGGCGGGACAGGTTTCGGTAGCACTGAAGCTTTCTTT.

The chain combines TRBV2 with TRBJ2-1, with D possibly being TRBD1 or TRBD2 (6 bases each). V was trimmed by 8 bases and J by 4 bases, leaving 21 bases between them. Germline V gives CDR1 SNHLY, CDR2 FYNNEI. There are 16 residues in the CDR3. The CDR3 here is CASGGLRGRSYNEQFF. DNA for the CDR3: TGTGCCAGCGGAGGTCTTCGGGGGCGGTCTTACAATGAGCAGTTCTTC. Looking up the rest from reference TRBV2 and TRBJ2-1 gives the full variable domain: EPEVTQTPSHQVTQMGQEVILRCVPISNHLYFYWYRQILGQKVEFLVSFYNNEISEKSEIFDDQFSVERPDGSNFTLKIRSTKLEDSAMYFCASGGLRGRSYNEQFFGPGTRLTVL.